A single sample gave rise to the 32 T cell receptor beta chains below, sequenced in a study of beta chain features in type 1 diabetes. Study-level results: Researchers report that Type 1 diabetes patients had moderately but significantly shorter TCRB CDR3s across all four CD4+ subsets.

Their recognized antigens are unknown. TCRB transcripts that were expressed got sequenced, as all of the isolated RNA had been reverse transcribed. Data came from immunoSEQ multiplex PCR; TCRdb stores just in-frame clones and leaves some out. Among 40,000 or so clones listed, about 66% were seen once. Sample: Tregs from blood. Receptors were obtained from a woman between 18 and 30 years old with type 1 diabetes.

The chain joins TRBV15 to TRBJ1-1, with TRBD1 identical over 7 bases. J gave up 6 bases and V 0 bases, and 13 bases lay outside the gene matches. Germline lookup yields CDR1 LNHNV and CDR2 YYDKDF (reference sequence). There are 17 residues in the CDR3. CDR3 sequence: CATSRDKRVQGTPEAFF. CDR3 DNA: TGTGCCACCAGCAGAGATAAGAGGGTACAGGGGACCCCTGAAGCTTTCTTT.

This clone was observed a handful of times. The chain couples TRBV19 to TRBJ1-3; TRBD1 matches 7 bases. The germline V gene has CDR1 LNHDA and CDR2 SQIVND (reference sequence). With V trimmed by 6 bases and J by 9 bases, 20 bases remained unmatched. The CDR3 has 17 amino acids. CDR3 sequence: CASRSRDRRFWNSTIYF. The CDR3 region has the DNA TGTGCCAGTAGGAGCCGGGACAGACGGTTCTGGAACTCCACCATATATTTT.

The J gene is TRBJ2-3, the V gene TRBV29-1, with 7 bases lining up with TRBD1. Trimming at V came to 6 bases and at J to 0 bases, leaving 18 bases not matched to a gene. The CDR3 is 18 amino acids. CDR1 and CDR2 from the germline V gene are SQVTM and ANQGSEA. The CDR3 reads CSVGRDRTILISTDTQYF. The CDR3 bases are TGCAGCGTCGGACGGGACAGAACCATTCTGATTAGCACAGATACGCAGTATTTT.

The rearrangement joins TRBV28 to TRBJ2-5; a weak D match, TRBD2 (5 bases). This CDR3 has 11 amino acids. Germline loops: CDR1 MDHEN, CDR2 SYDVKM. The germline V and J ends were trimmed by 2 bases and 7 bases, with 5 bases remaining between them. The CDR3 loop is CASSLAGTQYF. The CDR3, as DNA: TGTGCCAGCAGTTTAGCGGGGACCCAGTACTTC.

CDR3 protein: CASSLELARNEQFF. The CDR3 nucleotides read TGTGCCAGCAGCTTAGAGCTAGCGCGGAATGAGCAGTTCTTC. This rearrangement joins TRBV7-2 to TRBJ2-1; a weak D match, TRBD2 (6 bases). This CDR3 region has 14 residues. Germline CDR1 reads SGHTA; CDR2 reads FQGNSA. The V end was cut by 1 base, the J end by 7 bases, with 11 bases between. Based on the CDR3 plus reference TRBV7-2 and TRBJ2-1, the full variable domain is GAGVSQSPSNKVTEKGKDVELRCDPISGHTALYWYRQSLGQGLEFLIYFQGNSAPDKSGLPSDRFSAERTGGSVSTLTIQRTQQEDSAVYLCASSLELARNEQFFGPGTRLTVL.

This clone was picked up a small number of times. CDR3 nucleotide sequence: TGTGCCAGCAGCCTTAAATTTACGGGATTACAGTACTTC. Its protein product is CASSLKFTGLQYF. The V gene is TRBV14, the J gene TRBJ2-7, with D possibly matching TRBD2 (5 bases). Germline CDR1 reads SGHDN; CDR2 reads FVKESK. The V gene lost 4 bases and the J gene lost 10 bases, with 17 bases spanning the gap. The CDR3 runs to 13 residues.

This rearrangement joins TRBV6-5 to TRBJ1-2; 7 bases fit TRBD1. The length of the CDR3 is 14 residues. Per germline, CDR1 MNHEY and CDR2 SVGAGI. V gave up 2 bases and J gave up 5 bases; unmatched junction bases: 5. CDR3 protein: CASSYSGTVYGYTF. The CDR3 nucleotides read TGTGCCAGCAGTTACAGTGGGACAGTGTATGGCTACACCTTC.

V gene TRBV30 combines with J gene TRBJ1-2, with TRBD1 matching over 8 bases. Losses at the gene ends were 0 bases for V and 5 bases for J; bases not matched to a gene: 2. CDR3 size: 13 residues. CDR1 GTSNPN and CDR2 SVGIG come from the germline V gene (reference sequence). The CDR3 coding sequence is TGTGCCTGGAGTGTAAACAGGGGGTATGGCTACACCTTC. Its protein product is CAWSVNRGYGYTF. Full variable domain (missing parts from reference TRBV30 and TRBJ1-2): SQTIHQWPATLVQPVGSPLSLECTVEGTSNPNLYWYRQAAGRGLQLLFYSVGIGQISSEVPQNLSASRPQDRQFILSSKKLLLSDSGFYLCAWSVNRGYGYTFGSGTRLTVV.

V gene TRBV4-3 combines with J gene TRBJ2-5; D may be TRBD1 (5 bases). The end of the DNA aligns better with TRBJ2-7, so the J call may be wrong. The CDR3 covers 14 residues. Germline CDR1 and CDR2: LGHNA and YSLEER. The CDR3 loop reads CASSQARGRYEQYF. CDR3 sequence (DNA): TGCGCCAGCAGCCAAGCTAGGGGCCGGTACGAGCAGTACTTC.

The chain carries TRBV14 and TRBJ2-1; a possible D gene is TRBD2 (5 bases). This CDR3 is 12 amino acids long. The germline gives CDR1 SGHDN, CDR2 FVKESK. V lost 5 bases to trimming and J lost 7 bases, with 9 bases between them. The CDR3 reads CASSASGNEQFF. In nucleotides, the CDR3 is TGTGCCAGCAGCGCCTCGGGAAATGAGCAGTTCTTC.

The CDR3 sequence: CASRPSGRARNEQFF. DNA of the CDR3: TGTGCCAGCAGACCGAGCGGGAGGGCCAGGAATGAGCAGTTCTTC. The chain employs TRBV28 and TRBJ2-1, with TRBD2 identical over 10 bases. Germline assignment: CDR1 MDHEN and CDR2 SYDVKM. The CDR3 length is 15 residues. Trimming at V came to 6 bases and at J to 7 bases, leaving 9 bases not matched to a gene.

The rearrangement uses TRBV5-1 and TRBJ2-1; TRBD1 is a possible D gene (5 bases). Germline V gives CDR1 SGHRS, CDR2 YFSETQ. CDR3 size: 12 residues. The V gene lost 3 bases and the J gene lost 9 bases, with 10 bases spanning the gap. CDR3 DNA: TGCGCCAGCAGCTACTACAGGACTGAGCAGTTCTTC. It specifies CASSYYRTEQFF.

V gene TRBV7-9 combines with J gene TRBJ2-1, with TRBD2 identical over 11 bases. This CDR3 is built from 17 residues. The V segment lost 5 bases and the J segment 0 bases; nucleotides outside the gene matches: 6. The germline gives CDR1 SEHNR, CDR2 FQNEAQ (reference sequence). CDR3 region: CASSKLAGAHSYNEQFF. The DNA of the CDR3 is TGTGCCAGCAGCAAACTAGCGGGAGCCCACTCCTACAATGAGCAGTTCTTC.

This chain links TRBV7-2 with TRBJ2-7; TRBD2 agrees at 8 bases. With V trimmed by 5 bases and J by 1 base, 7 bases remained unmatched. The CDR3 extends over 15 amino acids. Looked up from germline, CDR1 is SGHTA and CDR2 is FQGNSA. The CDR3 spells CASSIGLAGSYEQYF. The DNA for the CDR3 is TGTGCCAGCAGCATTGGCCTAGCGGGTTCCTACGAGCAGTACTTC.

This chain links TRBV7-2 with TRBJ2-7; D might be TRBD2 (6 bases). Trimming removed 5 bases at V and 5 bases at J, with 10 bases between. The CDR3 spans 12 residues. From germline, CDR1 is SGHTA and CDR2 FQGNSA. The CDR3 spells CASSLTRNEQYF. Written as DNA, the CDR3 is TGTGCCAGCAGCCTGACTAGGAACGAGCAGTACTTC.

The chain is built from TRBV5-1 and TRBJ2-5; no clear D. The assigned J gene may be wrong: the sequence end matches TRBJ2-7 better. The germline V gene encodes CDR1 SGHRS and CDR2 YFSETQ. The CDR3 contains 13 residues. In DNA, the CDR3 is TGCGCCAGCAGCTTCCCAGAGGCCTACGAGCAGTACTTC. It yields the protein CASSFPEAYEQYF.

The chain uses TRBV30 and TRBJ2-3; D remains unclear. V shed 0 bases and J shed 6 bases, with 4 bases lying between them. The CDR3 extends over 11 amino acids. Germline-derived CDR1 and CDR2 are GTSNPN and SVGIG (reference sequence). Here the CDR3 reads CAWSVRDTQYF. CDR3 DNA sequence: TGTGCCTGGAGTGTGCGGGATACGCAGTATTTT. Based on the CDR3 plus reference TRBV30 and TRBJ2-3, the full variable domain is SQTIHQWPATLVQPVGSPLSLECTVEGTSNPNLYWYRQAAGRGLQLLFYSVGIGQISSEVPQNLSASRPQDRQFILSSKKLLLSDSGFYLCAWSVRDTQYFGPGTRLTVL.

The chain's CDR3 is CASSGGRDIGYEQYF. CDR3 bases: TGTGCCAGCAGCGGCGGGAGGGACATAGGATACGAGCAGTACTTC. J is TRBJ2-7 and V is TRBV11-2; 9 positions match TRBD2. The CDR3 contains 15 residues. J gave up 4 bases and V 5 bases, and 9 bases lay outside the gene matches. CDR1 is SGHAT and CDR2 is FQNNGV in the germline V gene.

The CDR3 reads CAWSTGSGYTF. For the CDR3, the DNA is TGTGCCTGGAGTACAGGTAGTGGCTACACCTTC. This chain joins TRBV30 and TRBJ1-2, with a weak D call TRBD1 (5 bases). The CDR3 consists of 11 residues. Germline assignment: CDR1 GTSNPN and CDR2 SVGIG (reference sequence). V was trimmed by 2 bases and J by 7 bases, leaving 8 bases between them.

CDR3 region: CATSRGTAARYEQYF. The CDR3 DNA sequence: TGTGCCACCAGCCGCGGGACCGCCGCCCGATACGAGCAGTACTTC. The chain links TRBV15 to TRBJ2-7, with D maybe TRBD2 (6 bases). CDR1 and CDR2 (germline): LNHNV, YYDKDF (reference sequence). The V and J ends lost 5 bases and 4 bases respectively, with 18 bases between them. The CDR3 has 15 amino acids.

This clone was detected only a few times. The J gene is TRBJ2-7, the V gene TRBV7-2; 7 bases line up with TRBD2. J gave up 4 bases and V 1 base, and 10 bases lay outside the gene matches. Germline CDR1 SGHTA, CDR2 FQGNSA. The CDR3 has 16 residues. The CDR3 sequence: CASSLGGGRRIYEQYF. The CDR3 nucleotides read TGTGCCAGCAGCTTAGGGGGCGGGAGACGGATTTACGAGCAGTACTTC.

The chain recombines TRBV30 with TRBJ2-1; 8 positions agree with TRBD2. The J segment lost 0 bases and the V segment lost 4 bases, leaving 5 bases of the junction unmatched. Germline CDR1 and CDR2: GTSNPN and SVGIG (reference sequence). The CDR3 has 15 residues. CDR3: CAWKLSGGSYNEQFF. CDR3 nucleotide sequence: TGTGCCTGGAAGTTGAGCGGGGGCTCCTACAATGAGCAGTTCTTC.

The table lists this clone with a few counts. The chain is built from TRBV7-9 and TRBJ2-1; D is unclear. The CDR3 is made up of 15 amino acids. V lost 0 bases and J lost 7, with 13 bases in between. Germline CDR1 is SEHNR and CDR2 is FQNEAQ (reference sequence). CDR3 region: CASSLALAFGNEQFF. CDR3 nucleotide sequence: TGTGCCAGCAGCTTAGCGTTAGCCTTTGGGAATGAGCAGTTCTTC.

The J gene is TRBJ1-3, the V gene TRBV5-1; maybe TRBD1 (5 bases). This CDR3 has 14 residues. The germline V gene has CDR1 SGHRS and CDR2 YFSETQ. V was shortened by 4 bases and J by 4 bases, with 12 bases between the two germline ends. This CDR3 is CASSLDRGGNTIYF. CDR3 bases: TGCGCCAGCAGCCTGGACCGGGGGGGAAACACCATATATTTT.

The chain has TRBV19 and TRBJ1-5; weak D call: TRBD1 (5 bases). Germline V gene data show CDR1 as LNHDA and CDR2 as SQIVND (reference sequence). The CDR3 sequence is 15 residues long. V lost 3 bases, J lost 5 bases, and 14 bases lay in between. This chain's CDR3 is CASSMGRSRDQPQHF. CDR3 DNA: TGTGCCAGTAGTATGGGGAGGAGCAGGGATCAGCCCCAGCATTTT.

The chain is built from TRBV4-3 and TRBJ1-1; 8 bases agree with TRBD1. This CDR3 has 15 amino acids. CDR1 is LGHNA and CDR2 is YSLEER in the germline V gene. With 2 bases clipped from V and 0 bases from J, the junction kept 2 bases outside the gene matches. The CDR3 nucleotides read TGCGCCAGCAGCCAATACAGGGGGTTGAACACTGAAGCTTTCTTT. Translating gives CASSQYRGLNTEAFF.

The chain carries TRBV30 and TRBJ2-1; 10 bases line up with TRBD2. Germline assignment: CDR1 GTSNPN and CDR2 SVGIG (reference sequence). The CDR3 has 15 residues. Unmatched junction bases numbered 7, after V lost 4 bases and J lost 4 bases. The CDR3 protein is CAWIPIAGGYNEQFF. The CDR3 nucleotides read TGTGCCTGGATCCCAATAGCGGGGGGATACAATGAGCAGTTCTTC.

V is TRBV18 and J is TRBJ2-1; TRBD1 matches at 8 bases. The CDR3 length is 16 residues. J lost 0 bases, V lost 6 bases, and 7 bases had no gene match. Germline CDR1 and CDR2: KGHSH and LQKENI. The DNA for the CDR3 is TGTGCCAGCTCGGCCGGGACAGGCAGCTCCTACAATGAGCAGTTCTTC. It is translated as CASSAGTGSSYNEQFF.

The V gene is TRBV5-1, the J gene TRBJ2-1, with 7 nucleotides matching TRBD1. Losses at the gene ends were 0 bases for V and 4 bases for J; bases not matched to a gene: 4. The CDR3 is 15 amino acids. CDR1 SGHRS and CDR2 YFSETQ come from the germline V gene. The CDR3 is CASSLAGTEYNEQFF. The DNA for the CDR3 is TGCGCCAGCAGCTTGGCAGGGACAGAATACAATGAGCAGTTCTTC.

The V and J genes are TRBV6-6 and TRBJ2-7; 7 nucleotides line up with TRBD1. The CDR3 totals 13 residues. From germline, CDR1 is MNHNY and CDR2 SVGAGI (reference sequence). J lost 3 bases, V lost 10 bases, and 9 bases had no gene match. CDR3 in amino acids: CATQKGQLYEQYF. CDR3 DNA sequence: TGTGCCACCCAGAAGGGACAGCTCTACGAGCAGTACTTC.

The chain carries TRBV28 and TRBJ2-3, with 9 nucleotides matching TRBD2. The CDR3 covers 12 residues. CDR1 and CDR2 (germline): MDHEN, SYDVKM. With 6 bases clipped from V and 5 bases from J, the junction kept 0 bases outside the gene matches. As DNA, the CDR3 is TGTGCCAGCAGACTAGCGGGAGATACGCAGTATTTT. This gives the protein CASRLAGDTQYF.

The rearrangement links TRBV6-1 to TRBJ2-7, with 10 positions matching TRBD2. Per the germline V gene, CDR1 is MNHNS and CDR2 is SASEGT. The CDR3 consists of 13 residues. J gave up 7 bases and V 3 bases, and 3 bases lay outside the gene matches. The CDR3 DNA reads TGTGCCAGCAGTGAGGGACTAGCGCGGGAGCAGTACTTC. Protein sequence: CASSEGLAREQYF.